A selection of T cell receptor beta chains follows, all from one sample in a study of cytomegalovirus exposure and HLA in healthy donors. Data came from immunoSEQ multiplex PCR; TCRdb stores just in-frame clones and leaves some out. The sample carries more than 150,000 clones, about four fifths recorded once. What was sequenced was PBMCs. The origin of the receptors is a woman aged 30 to 39 in good health and CMV-seropositive. Both conserved end residues are part of each CDR3. D genes are given only for firm matches. Some rows have no size entry. The others give once, few or many, or a class for an expanded clone.

clone size	J gene	D gene	CDR3 length	V gene	CDR3 DNA	CDR3 protein
.	TRBJ1-1	.	14	TRBV14	TGTGCCAGCAGGAAAAGGGGTTGGGAAGGTGAAGCTTTCTTT	CASRKRGWEGEAFF
.	TRBJ2-1	TRBD2	15	TRBV19	TGTGCCAGTAGTACCACTAGCGGATACTACAATGAGCAGTTCTTC	CASSTTSGYYNEQFF
.	TRBJ1-3	.	15	TRBV11-2	TGTGCCAGCAGCCCCACCGGGGGTGGTGGAAACACCATATATTTT	CASSPTGGGGNTIYF
.	TRBJ2-7	TRBD2	14	TRBV12-5	TGTGCTAGTGCGACTAGCGGGAGGGAGCACGAGCAGTACTTC	CASATSGREHEQYF
.	TRBJ2-5	TRBD1	13	TRBV19	TGTGCCAGTGACAGGGGGCCGGGGGAGACCCAGTACTTC	CASDRGPGETQYF
.	TRBJ2-2	TRBD1	15	TRBV7-9	TGTGCCAGCAGCTTATGGGACAGTAACACCGGGGAGCTGTTTTTT	CASSLWDSNTGELFF
few	TRBJ1-5	TRBD1	15	TRBV6-6	TGTGCCAGCGGGGACAGACTGTATAGCAATCAGCCCCAGCATTTT	CASGDRLYSNQPQHF
.	TRBJ2-3	TRBD1	16	TRBV7-9	TGTGCCAGCAGCTTAATCCGGGACAGGAGCACAGATACGCAGTATTTT	CASSLIRDRSTDTQYF
.	TRBJ1-5	TRBD1	15	TRBV28	TGTGCCAGCAGTTTCGGGGACAGGGTCGATCAGCCCCAGCATTTT	CASSFGDRVDQPQHF
.	TRBJ2-7	TRBD1	13	TRBV2	TGTGCCAGCAGACGGGACAGCACCTACGAGCAGTACTTC	CASRRDSTYEQYF